The present T cell receptor beta chain was sequenced within a study of blood T cell repertoires in COVID-19. Study summary: Acute-phase and convalescent COVID-19 samples originated in the United States, Italy and Spain. From T cells, B-cell-depleted T cells, or PBMCs came the material, which was cDNA or gDNA.

Germline-derived CDR1 and CDR2 are MNHEY and SVGEGT. The CDR3 totals 14 residues. The V segment lost 2 bases and the J segment 6 bases; nucleotides outside the gene matches: 4. As processed by the authors: Amplification from reference gene primers served as the basis for estimated nucleated cell counts. Using immunoSEQ multiplex PCR, the repertoire was profiled, and TCRdb retains in-frame clones only, with some absent. For V, J and clone size, that table is used; D and trimming come from the DNA. The data contain fewer than 50,000 clones, approximately 70% of them singletons. About this clone itself: Other nucleotide sequences in the sample specify the same CDR3.

The source is a man older than 75 with acute or convalescent COVID-19. The chain links TRBV6-2 or TRBV6-3 to TRBJ1-1; 9 nucleotides match TRBD1. The sample taken for sequencing was peripheral blood. In nucleotides, the CDR3 is TGTGCCAGCAGTTACACGGGACAGGGCGCTGAAGCTTTCTTT. Encoded protein: CASSYTGQGAEAFF.